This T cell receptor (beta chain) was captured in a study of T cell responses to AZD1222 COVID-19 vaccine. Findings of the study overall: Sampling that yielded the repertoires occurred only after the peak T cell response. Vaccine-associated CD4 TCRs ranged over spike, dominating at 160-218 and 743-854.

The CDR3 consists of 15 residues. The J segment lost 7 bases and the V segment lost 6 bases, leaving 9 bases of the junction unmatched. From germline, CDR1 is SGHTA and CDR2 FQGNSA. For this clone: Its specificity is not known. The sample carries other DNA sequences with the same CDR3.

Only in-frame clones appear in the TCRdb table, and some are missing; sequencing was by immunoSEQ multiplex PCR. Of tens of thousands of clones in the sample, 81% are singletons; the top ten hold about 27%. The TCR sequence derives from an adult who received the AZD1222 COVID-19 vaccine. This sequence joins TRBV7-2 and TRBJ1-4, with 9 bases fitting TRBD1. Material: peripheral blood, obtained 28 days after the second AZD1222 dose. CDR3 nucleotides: TGTGCCAGCAGTCCAACAGGGGGCCTCTCTGAAAAACTGTTTTTT. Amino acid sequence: CASSPTGGLSEKLFF.